This T cell receptor beta chain was recorded in a study of CD8 T cells in Susac syndrome. Stable or active relapsing-remitting multiple sclerosis, untreated and meeting revised McDonald criteria, defined the controls. It was with random hexamers that roughly 0.45 to 1 ug RNA was reverse transcribed. Across 54 Vbeta and 13 Jbeta, TCR beta CDR3 was amplified with immunoSEQ multiplex PCR. Each CDR3 protein is one row after TCRdb ran MiXCR on the immunoSEQ multiplex PCR reads. This sample has about 200,000 distinct CDR3 sequences, with nearly 95% found just once. The CDR3 spans 12 residues. Germline lookup yields CDR1 LGHDT and CDR2 YNNKEL (reference sequence). Trimming removed 4 bases from V and 7 bases from J; junction bases left unmatched: 3.

The chain carries TRBV3-1 and TRBJ1-2, with 7 bases fitting TRBD1. Input material: CD4+ T cells from PBMCs. The receptor was isolated from a human donor with multiple sclerosis. The CDR3 sequence is CASSRGDSGYTF. CDR3 sequence (DNA): TGTGCCAGCAGCCGGGGGGACAGTGGCTACACCTTC.